One and the same sample provided the 15 T cell receptor beta chains below, sequenced in a study of cytomegalovirus exposure and HLA in healthy donors. Amplification used 60 Vbeta primers and 13 Jbeta primers. TCRdb's table, derived via immunoSEQ multiplex PCR, lists solely in-frame clones and lacks some. The table records roughly 84,000 clones, about 78% of them present only once. The sample comprised PBMCs. The source of these receptors is a man aged 50-59 years in good health and CMV-seronegative.

This chain connects TRBV5-1 to TRBJ1-2; tentative D call: TRBD1 (5 bases). This CDR3 is 15 amino acids long. Germline V gene data show CDR1 as SGHRS and CDR2 as YFSETQ. The V and J ends lost 7 bases and 8 bases respectively, with 24 bases between them. The CDR3 coding sequence is TGCGCCAGCTCCTTCCACAGCGAGACAGCAATGGGCTACACCTTC. It specifies CASSFHSETAMGYTF. The full variable domain, in which reference TRBV5-1 and TRBJ1-2 provide the parts outside the CDR3, is KAGVTQTPRYLIKTRGQQVTLSCSPISGHRSVSWYQQTPGQGLQFLFEYFSETQRNKGNFPGRFSGRQFSNSRSEMNVSTLELGDSALYLCASSFHSETAMGYTFGSGTRLTVV.

This chain joins TRBV5-8 and TRBJ1-4; possible D gene TRBD1, 6 bases. The V and J ends lost 2 bases and 8 bases respectively, with 22 bases between them. Germline V lookup: CDR1 SGHTS, CDR2 YDEGEE. The CDR3 consists of 17 residues. The CDR3 coding sequence is TGTGCCAGCAGCTTAACAGGGTTTTGGTCCGGCGGGGAAAAACTGTTTTTT. This encodes CASSLTGFWSGGEKLFF.

The chain joins TRBV4-1 to TRBJ2-3; 13 bases match TRBD2. CDR1 and CDR2 from the germline V gene are MGHRA and YSYEKL. The CDR3 spans 16 residues. With 1 base clipped from V and 3 bases from J, the junction kept 1 base outside the gene matches. The CDR3 protein is CASSQVLAGGTDTQYF. CDR3 in DNA: TGCGCCAGCAGCCAAGTACTAGCGGGGGGGACAGATACGCAGTATTTT.

The V and J genes are TRBV2 and TRBJ2-1; 8 nucleotides agree with TRBD2. The CDR3 length is 14 residues. Germline V gene data show CDR1 as SNHLY and CDR2 as FYNNEI. J was trimmed by 8 bases and V by 7 bases; bases with no gene match: 10. The CDR3 is CASKGRSGVDEQFF. The CDR3 DNA reads TGTGCCAGCAAGGGGCGTAGCGGGGTTGATGAGCAGTTCTTC. Drawing the rest from reference TRBV2 and TRBJ2-1, the complete variable domain is EPEVTQTPSHQVTQMGQEVILRCVPISNHLYFYWYRQILGQKVEFLVSFYNNEISEKSEIFDDQFSVERPDGSNFTLKIRSTKLEDSAMYFCASKGRSGVDEQFFGPGTRLTVL.

This clone was counted a single time. V usage is TRBV9 and J usage is TRBJ2-5, with D possibly matching TRBD1 (6 bases). Germline CDR1 and CDR2: SGDLS and YYNGEE. V lost 2 bases and J lost 2, with 13 bases in between. There are 15 residues in the CDR3. CDR3 loop: CASSVMGAGQETQYF. DNA of the CDR3: TGTGCCAGCAGCGTCATGGGGGCAGGTCAAGAGACCCAGTACTTC.

This clone appeared once. The chain uses TRBV27 and TRBJ2-1; D unresolved. The germline V gene has CDR1 MNHEY and CDR2 SMNVEV (reference sequence). Trimming cost V 6 bases and J 7 bases, with 13 bases left between them. CDR3 size: 13 residues. The CDR3 protein is CASSPQIPNEQFF. CDR3 coding DNA: TGTGCCAGCAGCCCGCAGATCCCAAATGAGCAGTTCTTC.

The chain links TRBV2 to TRBJ1-6; D remains ambiguous. Per germline, CDR1 SNHLY and CDR2 FYNNEI. The CDR3 runs 12 residues. V lost 5 bases to trimming and J lost 7 bases, with 6 bases between them. CDR3 sequence reads: CASSYTNSPLHF. The CDR3 coding sequence is TGTGCCAGCAGTTACACAAATTCACCCCTCCACTTT.

The chain links TRBV27 to TRBJ2-7; D not certain. The CDR3 sequence is 14 residues long. V lost 8 bases to trimming and J lost 0 bases, with 14 bases between them. CDR1 is MNHEY, CDR2 SMNVEV, per germline (reference sequence). The CDR3 nucleotides are TGTGCCAGCTCCGGGTCTTTCTCCTCCTACGAGCAGTACTTC. Its translation is CASSGSFSSYEQYF.

The chain recombines TRBV7-8 with TRBJ2-7; TRBD2 matches 8 bases. The junction had 6 bases not matched to a gene; V was cut back by 4 bases and J by 7 bases. Germline loops: CDR1 SGHVS, CDR2 FQNEAQ. This CDR3 spans 13 amino acids. CDR3 residues: CASSSGTSREQYF. The CDR3 nucleotides are TGTGCCAGCAGCTCGGGGACTAGTCGTGAGCAGTACTTC.

The genes are TRBV5-1 and TRBJ2-3; 13 bases map to TRBD2. This CDR3 spans 18 amino acids. Germline CDR1 is SGHRS and CDR2 is YFSETQ. After removal of 4 bases from V and 2 bases from J, the junction contained 10 bases not matched to a gene. Here the CDR3 reads CASSTASTSGGSTDTQYF. The CDR3 nucleotides read TGCGCCAGCAGCACTGCCTCGACTAGCGGGGGGTCCACAGATACGCAGTATTTT.

The chain joins TRBV4-2 to TRBJ2-5; 7 nucleotides align to TRBD2. Germline V gene sequence: CDR1 LGHNA, CDR2 YNFKEQ. The CDR3 spans 16 residues. Trimming at V came to 1 base and at J to 5 bases, leaving 10 bases not matched to a gene. The CDR3: CASSQGNPAGEETQYF. The CDR3 bases are TGTGCCAGCAGCCAAGGGAATCCCGCGGGGGAGGAGACCCAGTACTTC.

The chain recombines TRBV9 with TRBJ2-1; a possible D gene is TRBD2 (6 bases). CDR1 is SGDLS and CDR2 is YYNGEE in the germline V gene. Trimming took 3 bases from V and 0 from J, leaving 19 bases between them. The length of the CDR3 is 18 residues. CDR3 nucleotides: TGTGCCAGCAGCGGAAGCCGGGGGAGGCAAAGCTCCTACAATGAGCAGTTCTTC. Translated, it gives CASSGSRGRQSSYNEQFF.

The chain couples TRBV11-2 to TRBJ2-2; a possible D gene is TRBD2 (5 bases). Per germline, CDR1 SGHAT and CDR2 FQNNGV. CDR3 size: 13 residues. Trimming left V 5 bases short and J 7 bases short, with 11 bases between. The CDR3 region is CASSESRVGELFF. The CDR3 DNA sequence: TGTGCCAGCAGCGAATCGCGGGTCGGGGAGCTGTTTTTT. The whole variable domain, filled in from reference TRBV11-2 and TRBJ2-2, reads EAGVAQSPRYKIIEKRQSVAFWCNPISGHATLYWYQQILGQGPKLLIQFQNNGVVDDSQLPKDRFSAERLKGVDSTLKIQPAKLEDSAVYLCASSESRVGELFFGEGSRLTVL.

The chain has TRBV5-1 and TRBJ2-1; 7 bases map to TRBD2. The CDR3 has 14 residues. Trimming took 5 bases from V and 7 from J; bases not matched to a gene: 9. CDR1 and CDR2 from the germline V gene are SGHRS and YFSETQ. CDR3 loop: CASRPQQRGNEQFF. In nucleotides, the CDR3 is TGCGCCAGCAGGCCCCAGCAGCGGGGTAATGAGCAGTTCTTC.

V and J are TRBV6-5 and TRBJ1-2; D might be TRBD1 (5 bases). Trimming stripped 5 bases from V and 7 bases from J, with 11 bases between. The CDR3 contains 12 residues. CDR1 is MNHEY and CDR2 is SVGAGI in the germline V gene. This CDR3 reads CASSQGGAGYTF. The CDR3 region has the DNA TGTGCCAGCAGTCAAGGAGGGGCTGGCTACACCTTC.